Below are 25 T cell receptor beta chains sequenced from a single sample in a study of OX40 agonist ivuxolimab in advanced cancers. Profiling relied on immunoSEQ multiplex PCR, and the TCRdb table lists in-frame clones only, not all of them. Of 20,000 to 25,000 clones listed, more than 75% were seen once; the top ten hold 7.5% to 10%. The sequenced sample was CD4+ or CD8+ T cells sorted from blood, obtained in a trial of the OX40 agonist ivuxolimab. The source of these receptors is an adult with an advanced solid tumor such as melanoma, head and neck, liver or kidney cancer.

This clone was counted between two and nine times. The chain links TRBV19 to TRBJ1-3; possibly TRBD1 for D (5 bases). This CDR3 has 14 amino acids. V shed 6 bases and J shed 7 bases, with 16 bases lying between them. Germline CDR1 LNHDA, CDR2 SQIVND (reference sequence). CDR3 protein: CASRPGEGRNTIYF. The CDR3 DNA reads as TGTGCCAGTAGACCCGGGGAGGGACGGAACACCATATATTTT.

This clone showed up just once. V is TRBV7-3 and J is TRBJ2-1; possible D gene TRBD2, 6 bases. Trimming cost V 5 bases and J 0 bases, with 11 bases left between them. Germline V gene data show CDR1 as SGHTA and CDR2 as FQGTGA. The CDR3 is made up of 15 amino acids. DNA of the CDR3: TGTGCCAGCAGCCTGGACTACCTCTCCTACAATGAGCAGTTCTTC. It specifies CASSLDYLSYNEQFF.

The chain has TRBV11-2 and TRBJ2-3, with D perhaps matching TRBD1 (6 bases). The CDR3 spans 13 residues. The germline V gene has CDR1 SGHAT and CDR2 FQNNGV. The V end was cut by 6 bases, the J end by 2 bases, with 9 bases between. CDR3: CASSTGPTDTQYF. CDR3 in DNA: TGTGCCAGCAGTACAGGGCCCACAGATACGCAGTATTTT.

V is TRBV6-5 and J is TRBJ2-5; perhaps TRBD1 as D (6 bases). Germline-derived CDR1 and CDR2 are MNHEY and SVGAGI. V lost 4 bases, J lost 2 bases, and 11 bases lay in between. CDR3 length: 14 residues. CDR3 residues: CASSFQQGQETQYF. In DNA form, the CDR3 reads TGTGCCAGCAGTTTTCAACAGGGACAAGAGACCCAGTACTTC.

The chain joins TRBV10-3 to TRBJ2-1; 8 bases fit TRBD2. The V gene end was trimmed by 3 bases and the J gene end by 4 bases; junction bases not matched to a gene: 8. Germline V gene sequence: CDR1 ENHRY, CDR2 SYGVKD. This CDR3 spans 16 amino acids. CDR3 bases: TGTGCCATCAGTGACGCGCGGGGGGCCAGTTACAATGAGCAGTTCTTC. Protein sequence: CAISDARGASYNEQFF.

This sequence joins TRBV29-1 and TRBJ2-4, with D perhaps matching TRBD1 or TRBD2 (5 bases each). The CDR3 has 12 amino acids. The V end lost 4 bases, the J end lost 8 bases, and 12 bases lay between the germline ends. CDR1 is SQVTM, CDR2 ANQGSEA, per germline. CDR3 region: CSVVRDGDIQYF. CDR3 coding DNA: TGCAGCGTTGTCCGGGACGGGGACATTCAGTACTTC.

V is TRBV6-1 and J is TRBJ2-5; D remains unclear. Trimming removed 2 bases at V and 5 bases at J, with 15 bases between. CDR3 length: 15 amino acids. The germline V gene encodes CDR1 MNHNS and CDR2 SASEGT. DNA of the CDR3: TGTGCCAGCAGTGAAAGGTCAGGTGGCCGGGAGACCCAGTACTTC. Encoded protein: CASSERSGGRETQYF.

The CDR3 loop reads CASSPQRGTEAFF. CDR3 nucleotides: TGTGCCAGCAGCCCCCAAAGGGGCACTGAAGCTTTCTTT. The rearrangement links TRBV6-5 to TRBJ1-1; a weak D match, TRBD1 (5 bases). The ends were cut back, 6 bases at V and 4 bases at J, with 12 bases in the middle. This CDR3 region has 13 residues. Germline V gene sequence: CDR1 MNHEY, CDR2 SVGAGI.

This rearrangement joins TRBV7-2 to TRBJ2-7; D remains ambiguous. From germline, CDR1 is SGHTA and CDR2 FQGNSA. V shed 0 bases and J shed 6 bases, with 12 bases lying between them. This CDR3 has 14 amino acids. CDR3 region: CASSLAGMVGEQYF. CDR3 DNA sequence: TGTGCCAGCAGCTTAGCGGGTATGGTCGGCGAGCAGTACTTC.

V usage is TRBV6-1 and J usage is TRBJ1-4; no clear D gene. The CDR3 consists of 11 residues. Germline assignment: CDR1 MNHNS and CDR2 SASEGT. Trimming took 10 bases from V and 6 from J, leaving 9 bases between them. CDR3 sequence reads: CATRADEKLFF. The CDR3 DNA is TGTGCCACCCGGGCCGATGAAAAACTGTTTTTT.

The rearrangement joins TRBV7-9 to TRBJ1-1, with a weak D call TRBD1 (5 bases). Germline lookup yields CDR1 SEHNR and CDR2 FQNEAQ (reference sequence). The CDR3 covers 14 residues. V was clipped by 5 bases and J by 4 bases, with 14 bases between them. CDR3 sequence (DNA): TGTGCCAGCAGCCTCGACAGTGTGGGCACTGAAGCTTTCTTT. Translated, it gives CASSLDSVGTEAFF. The full variable domain, in which reference TRBV7-9 and TRBJ1-1 provide the parts outside the CDR3, is DTGVSQNPRHKITKRGQNVTFRCDPISEHNRLYWYRQTLGQGPEFLTYFQNEAQLEKSRLLSDRFSAERPKGSFSTLEIQRTEQGDSAMYLCASSLDSVGTEAFFGQGTRLTVV.

CDR3 nucleotides: TGTGCCAGCAGCCGCCAGGGCACAGCCCCTAATTCACCCCTCCACTTT. It is translated as CASSRQGTAPNSPLHF. J is TRBJ1-6 and V is TRBV9; perhaps TRBD1 as D (5 bases). Germline CDR1 SGDLS, CDR2 YYNGEE. V lost 4 bases and J lost 6, with 17 bases in between. CDR3 size: 16 residues.

The J gene is TRBJ2-5, the V gene TRBV5-4, with a possible D match to TRBD1 (6 bases). The CDR3 sequence is 14 residues long. Trimming removed 3 bases at V and 2 bases at J, with 11 bases between. CDR1 is SGHNT, CDR2 YYREEE, per germline (reference sequence). CDR3 in amino acids: CASSSGQKQETQYF. As DNA, the CDR3 is TGTGCCAGCAGCTCCGGACAGAAGCAAGAGACCCAGTACTTC.

The chain links TRBV12-5 to TRBJ2-1; no clear D gene. Trimming cost V 1 base and J 5 bases, with 9 bases left between them. The CDR3 consists of 14 residues. CDR1 is LGHNT, CDR2 FRNRAP, per germline. CDR3 nucleotides: TGTGCTAGTGGTTTGGCGTCAGAGAACAATGAGCAGTTCTTC. Translated: CASGLASENNEQFF. Drawing the rest from reference TRBV12-5 and TRBJ2-1, the complete variable domain is DARVTQTPRHKVTEMGQEVTMRCQPILGHNTVFWYRQTMMQGLELLAYFRNRAPLDDSGMPKDRFSAEMPDATLATLKIQPSEPRDSAVYFCASGLASENNEQFFGPGTRLTVL.

The chain combines TRBV5-6 with TRBJ2-5; 9 positions match TRBD2. V dropped 4 bases and J dropped 4; count of bases not matched to a gene: 17. This CDR3 has 18 amino acids. The germline V gene has CDR1 SGHDT and CDR2 YYEEEE. The CDR3 DNA reads TGTGCCAGCAGCCTCGAGGCGGGGGGGCCCAACCTAAGAGAGACCCAGTACTTC. This translates into CASSLEAGGPNLRETQYF.

The chain uses TRBV4-2 and TRBJ1-1; TRBD1 matches 7 bases. V lost 4 bases, J lost 0 bases, and 5 bases stayed unmatched. Germline V CDR1 and CDR2: LGHNA, YNFKEQ. There are 15 residues in the CDR3. CDR3 in DNA: TGTGCCAGCAGCCTCGGGACAGTAATGAACACTGAAGCTTTCTTT. It encodes CASSLGTVMNTEAFF.

Written as DNA, the CDR3 is TGTGCCAGTAGTAACACCTTAGGGTTCACTGAAGCTTTCTTT. Translation: CASSNTLGFTEAFF. This chain links TRBV19 with TRBJ1-1; no reliable D call. This CDR3 has 14 amino acids. Trimming pared 4 bases from V and 4 bases from J, leaving 13 bases between. Germline lookup yields CDR1 LNHDA and CDR2 SQIVND (reference sequence). Complete variable domain (other parts from reference TRBV19 and TRBJ1-1): DGGITQSPKYLFRKEGQNVTLSCEQNLNHDAMYWYRQDPGQGLRLIYYSQIVNDFQKGDIAEGYSVSREKKESFPLTVTSAQKNPTAFYLCASSNTLGFTEAFFGQGTRLTVV.

This rearrangement joins TRBV7-2 to TRBJ2-1, with D uncertain. From germline, CDR1 is SGHTA and CDR2 FQGNSA. There are 15 residues in the CDR3. V lost 5 bases to trimming and J lost 1 base, with 12 bases between them. In DNA form, the CDR3 reads TGTGCCAGCAGCCCAAGGACCGTTTCCTACAATGAGCAGTTCTTC. Translated: CASSPRTVSYNEQFF.

V and J are TRBV30 and TRBJ1-2; 10 bases are a match to TRBD1. Germline CDR1 reads GTSNPN; CDR2 reads SVGIG (reference sequence). The V and J ends lost 8 bases and 5 bases, in that order; junction bases with no gene match: 5. The CDR3 length is 12 residues. CDR3 DNA: TGTGCCGGACAGGGGGATCTTTATGGCTACACCTTC. The encoded protein is CAGQGDLYGYTF.

Concerning this clone itself: Relative to the germline gene, one junction end is altered; a read error may explain this. The chain joins TRBV5-3 to TRBJ2-7; D is perhaps TRBD2 (7 bases). TRBV5-3 is an ORF, and what it does is uncertain. This CDR3 is 12 amino acids long. CDR3 sequence: CASSFGGAEQYF. CDR3 nucleotides: TGTGCCAGCAGCTTTGGGGGGGCCGAGCAGTACTTC.

This rearrangement joins TRBV6-1 to TRBJ2-1; TRBD1 matches at 7 bases. This CDR3 is 12 amino acids long. Germline CDR1 MNHNS, CDR2 SASEGT. The V segment lost 11 bases and the J segment 4 bases; nucleotides outside the gene matches: 5. The CDR3: CALQGNYNEQFF. For the CDR3, the DNA is TGTGCCTTACAGGGGAATTACAATGAGCAGTTCTTC.

The chain recombines TRBV5-1 with TRBJ1-1; weak D call: TRBD1 (6 bases). Germline CDR1 is SGHRS and CDR2 is YFSETQ. The CDR3 sequence is 10 residues long. The ends were cut back, 7 bases at V and 6 bases at J, with 7 bases in the middle. CDR3 coding DNA: TGCGCCAGCGGGGGCGCTGAAGCTTTCTTT. Its translation is CASGGAEAFF. The entire variable domain, with the rest obtained from reference TRBV5-1 and TRBJ1-1, is as follows: KAGVTQTPRYLIKTRGQQVTLSCSPISGHRSVSWYQQTPGQGLQFLFEYFSETQRNKGNFPGRFSGRQFSNSRSEMNVSTLELGDSALYLCASGGAEAFFGQGTRLTVV.

The chain links TRBV11-2 to TRBJ1-2, with D hard to call. V lost 3 bases to trimming and J lost 8 bases, with 16 bases between them. Per the germline V gene, CDR1 is SGHAT and CDR2 is FQNNGV. This CDR3 has 14 residues. In DNA form, the CDR3 reads TGTGCCAGCAGCTTCACCCCCCGGGGAGGGGGCTACACCTTC. Its translation is CASSFTPRGGGYTF.

This rearrangement joins TRBV6-1 to TRBJ2-5; the D gene is possibly TRBD2 (6 bases). V was pared by 2 bases and J by 0 bases, with 10 bases between. CDR1 and CDR2 (germline): MNHNS, SASEGT. This CDR3 is 15 amino acids long. The chain's CDR3 is CASSEIWDYQETQYF. The CDR3, as DNA: TGTGCCAGCAGTGAAATCTGGGACTACCAAGAGACCCAGTACTTC.

V and J are TRBV11-2 and TRBJ2-1, with D perhaps being TRBD1 or TRBD2 (7 bases each). The CDR3 sequence is 16 residues long. The germline gives CDR1 SGHAT, CDR2 FQNNGV. V was trimmed by 5 bases and J by 7 bases, leaving 21 bases between them. The CDR3 DNA reads as TGTGCCAGCAGCCAGGGGGGCGGGGGCACATGGAATGAGCAGTTCTTC. It is translated as CASSQGGGGTWNEQFF.